The T cell receptor beta chain described here comes from a study of beta chain features in type 1 diabetes. Study details: Examination covered some 110,000,000 sorted cells spanning all samples. General observations from the study: TCRB CDR3s were moderately but significantly shorter in Type 1 diabetes patients in all four CD4+ subsets.

Comments on this clone: The antigen remains undetermined.

Isolated RNA was reverse transcribed in full, so expressed TCRB transcripts were sequenced. Regulatory, naive and central memory T cell samples averaged approximately 3.3 million reads. Here immunoSEQ multiplex PCR was the method, and the copy in TCRdb shows in-frame clones only, minus some. The sample lists 640,000 or so clones, over 11% occurring once. Isolation of CD4+ naive, central memory, regulatory and stem cell-like memory cells was achieved by sorting via CD45RO/CCR7/CD25/CD127/CD95/CD27. The sequence was collected from a man between 18 and 35 years old with type 1 diabetes. Sequenced sample: naive CD4+ T cells from blood.

CDR3 DNA sequence: TGTGCCAGCGGACAGCGCAGTTTTCCGAACACCGGGGAGCTGTTTTTT. Translation: CASGQRSFPNTGELFF. The rearrangement joins TRBV28 to TRBJ2-2, with TRBD1 as a possible D gene (6 bases). Trimming pared 8 bases from V and 0 bases from J, leaving 16 bases between. CDR3 length: 16 amino acids. Looked up from germline, CDR1 is MDHEN and CDR2 is SYDVKM.